Listed below are T cell receptor beta chains from one sample, sequenced in a study of T-cell reconstitution after alpha-beta-depleted transplantation in children. TCRdb independently ran MiXCR on the PCR reads; one entry per CDR3 protein. Of hundreds of thousands of distinct CDR3 sequences detected, approximately 12% appear once; the ten largest clones hold 4.5% to 6%. This specimen consisted of PBMCs from the stem cell graft donor, obtained from the stem cell graft. The receptors shown here come from a human donor who donated a stem cell graft to a child with combined immunodeficiency. CDR3s leave out the opening cysteine and the closing phenylalanine or tryptophan.

>11|TRBJ2-7|TRBV6-6
ASSPARGHEQY
>14|TRBJ2-2|TRBV12-3/TRBV12-4
ASSFFLAGATGELF
>13|TRBJ1-4|TRBV20-1
SATDRGQSGEKLF
>11|TRBJ2-1|TRBV6-2/TRBV6-3
ASSSGWYNEQF
>14|TRBJ1-4|TRBV12-3/TRBV12-4
ASKTQGTETNEKLF
>13|TRBJ2-5|TRBV11-1
ASSPEGPSPETQY
>14|TRBJ2-1|TRBV9
ASSGRQGLGYNEQF
>11|TRBJ1-2|TRBV24-1
ATSDTRSPGYT
>14|TRBJ1-4|TRBV12-3/TRBV12-4
ASSSLTGAINEKLF
>14|TRBJ2-5|TRBV4-2
ASSPGAGAIQETQY
>10|TRBJ1-5|TRBV30
AWGSSNQPQH
>11|TRBJ2-7|TRBV6-1
ASSPLNRYEQY
>13|TRBJ2-7|TRBV9
ASSVSGTGSHEQY
>13|TRBJ1-5|TRBV6-1
ASSLQGVGNQPQH
>12|TRBJ2-7|TRBV12-3/TRBV12-4
ASSLDRGRDEQY
>11|TRBJ1-2|TRBV27
ASSLGGGSGYT
>12|TRBJ1-6|TRBV28
ASSYWGPNSPLH
>13|TRBJ1-1|TRBV12-3/TRBV12-4
ASSFQGGMNTEAF
>12|TRBJ2-1|TRBV9
ASSPPGLGTEQF
>13|TRBJ2-7|TRBV9
ASSALTSGSYEQY
>12|TRBJ2-5|TRBV10-3
AISELGASGTQY
>15|TRBJ2-1|TRBV15
ATSRGTGTSGRGEQF
>14|TRBJ2-1|TRBV2
ASRKLRGWGINEQF
>11|TRBJ1-2|TRBV5-1
ASSSQGNYGYT
>10|TRBJ2-7|TRBV20-1
SANKGLHEQY
>12|TRBJ2-7|TRBV29-1
SVQGRGNSYEQY
>12|TRBJ2-7|TRBV5-1
ASSTSGPRDEQY
>12|TRBJ2-1|TRBV24-1
ATSRQGLYNEQF
>14|TRBJ2-2|TRBV21-1
ASSEKQIANTGELF
>9|TRBJ2-3|TRBV29-1
SVATIDTQY
>12|TRBJ1-2|TRBV5-8
ASSARDRWYGYT
>10|TRBJ2-7|TRBV28
ASSPQGHEQY
>10|TRBJ2-1|TRBV15
ATSSTGDEQF
>16|TRBJ2-3|TRBV11-1
ASRPNVRNDHLTDTQY
>13|TRBJ2-7|TRBV3-1
ASSHRDRRAYEQY
>13|TRBJ2-7|TRBV28
ASSLNTGASYEQY
>12|TRBJ2-5|TRBV5-1
ASSIPGQQETQY
>14|TRBJ2-7|TRBV6-5
ASSYSIKGSGYEQY
>10|TRBJ2-1|TRBV12-3/TRBV12-4
ASSLRGDEQF
>13|TRBJ1-1|TRBV7-2
ASRPRGLSDTEAF
>14|TRBJ2-3|TRBV18
ASSPDLFTSTDTQY
>11|TRBJ2-1|TRBV29-1
SVGGFSYNEQF
>12|TRBJ2-5|TRBV6-5
ASSYRTDQETQY
>12|TRBJ2-1|TRBV12-3/TRBV12-4
ASRRPGLAYEQF
>13|TRBJ1-4|TRBV4-3
ASSQDLQVGEKLF
>12|TRBJ2-7|TRBV6-1
ASSTGWGSYEQY
>12|TRBJ2-7|TRBV30
ACNRPGYAYEQY
>9|TRBJ1-1|TRBV12-3/TRBV12-4
ASSTYVQAF